This T cell receptor (beta chain) derives from a study of CD39 and CD103 CD8 tumor-infiltrating T cells. Overall study findings and caveats: Unlike DN TIL clonotypes, DP TIL clonotypes seldom appeared in blood. DP CD8 TILs seemed more oligoclonal than DN, SP and blood memory CD8.

The CDR3 totals 16 residues. Germline V gene data show CDR1 as MNHNY and CDR2 as SVGAGI (reference sequence). Trimming cost V 8 bases and J 1 base, with 19 bases left between them. Assay: immunoSEQ multiplex PCR; the TCRdb copy retains only in-frame clones and omits some. This table holds roughly 15,000 clones, about 90% found once. Memory CD8 T cells were sorted as CD8+CD4-CD45RA-, any CCR7 status. Remarks on this clone: The antigen remains undetermined.

Material for sequencing was CD8+ T cells sorted from blood. Stated subset: total memory CD8 T cells (CD45RA-CCR7+/-) from blood or uninvolved lymph node. V and J are TRBV6-6 and TRBJ2-3, with D tentatively TRBD1 (5 bases). The sequence was collected from a human donor with head and neck squamous cell carcinoma. The CDR3 DNA reads as TGTGCCAGCTCCCGAATACAGGCGGTAGGCACAGATACGCAGTATTTT. Amino acid sequence: CASSRIQAVGTDTQYF.